This T cell receptor beta chain came from a study of blood T cell repertoires in COVID-19. Study-wide context: The study drew acute and convalescent COVID-19 samples from the United States, Italy and Spain. In each case, the material was cDNA or gDNA derived from T cells, B-cell-depleted T cells, or PBMCs.

Per germline, CDR1 SGHTA and CDR2 FQGNSA. The ends lost 4 bases at V and 4 bases at J; junction bases unmatched: 7. The CDR3 sequence is 15 residues long. Original processing notes: Amplification with reference gene primers provided the estimates of nucleated cell counts. Repertoires were generated with immunoSEQ multiplex PCR, while TCRdb's copy carries only in-frame clones and drops some. That table furnishes V, J and clone size, whereas the DNA furnished D and trimming. This table has about 180,000 clones, about 85% appearing once. The chain employs TRBV7-2 and TRBJ2-3; 8 bases line up with TRBD1. Sequenced material: peripheral blood. This clonotype originated in a woman aged 30 to 39 with active or convalescent COVID-19. The CDR3 DNA sequence: TGTGCCAGCAGCTACCGGACAGGGAGCGCAGATACGCAGTATTTT. It specifies CASSYRTGSADTQYF.